The TCR beta chain described here comes from a study of T cells in localized non-small cell lung cancer. Study findings and constraints: Blood T cell density predicted longer survival; adjacent-lung clonality, shorter. Heterogeneity cannot be ruled out, as sequencing used one tumor region only. Highest T cell clonality was seen in uninvolved adjacent lung, surpassing that measured in tumor.

Comments on this clone: Its matching antigen is unknown.

The repertoire was sequenced with immunoSEQ multiplex PCR; TCRdb's copy has only in-frame clones and lacks some. The sample has about 40,000 clones; 75% to 90% are singletons. The clonotype originates from a man aged 35-69 years with stage I lung adenocarcinoma. The input for sequencing was peripheral blood, taken before any cancer treatment.

The chain's CDR3 is CASSEWGVNAGEQFF. CDR3 DNA: TGTGCCAGCAGTGAATGGGGCGTTAATGCCGGTGAGCAGTTCTTC. V is TRBV6-1 and J is TRBJ2-1; D might be TRBD1 (5 bases). The CDR3 is 15 residues long. Germline CDR1 and CDR2: MNHNS and SASEGT. Trimming left V 2 bases short and J 9 bases short, with 17 bases between.